This T cell receptor (beta chain) is drawn from a study of OX40 agonist ivuxolimab in advanced cancers. The wider study: Every 2 weeks, patients received ivuxolimab intravenously, dosed at 0.01 to 10 mg/kg.

Overall study results and limits: At 0.1-3.0 mg/kg, partial responders had clonal expansion among the lowest observed. CD4+ and CD8+ blood T cells expanded clonally by week 6 at 0.1 to 3.0 mg/kg.

Concerning this clone itself: Its antigen is not known.

The repertoire was sequenced with immunoSEQ multiplex PCR; TCRdb's copy has only in-frame clones and lacks some. The sample lists about 76,000 clones; over 75% were seen once. Here the sequenced sample was CD4+ or CD8+ T cells sorted from blood, taken in a trial of the OX40 agonist ivuxolimab. This clonotype was sampled from an adult with an advanced solid tumor such as melanoma, head and neck, liver or kidney cancer.

The CDR3: CATSMLISYEQYF. The CDR3, as DNA: TGTGCCACCAGCATGTTAATTTCCTACGAGCAGTACTTC. The rearrangement joins TRBV15 to TRBJ2-7, with D unclear. V lost 4 bases and J lost 1, with 8 bases in between. The germline V gene has CDR1 LNHNV and CDR2 YYDKDF (reference sequence). CDR3 size: 13 residues.